This T cell receptor beta chain was documented in a study of T cell responses to AZD1222 COVID-19 vaccine. Method: immunoSEQ multiplex PCR; TCRdb's copy keeps in-frame clones and lacks some. The data contain about 170,000 clones, around nine tenths of them seen just once; the ten biggest clones take up around 3%. CDR3 length: 13 amino acids. With 4 bases removed from V and 7 bases from J, the gap between germline ends came to 16 bases. Germline CDR1 SQVTM, CDR2 ANQGSEA. Whole-study findings and limits: Per reports, nearly half of all spike-specific TCRs target regions that are unmutated in variants.

In regard to this clone: Its antigen is unknown.

The sequence came from an adult in good health. The chain recombines TRBV29-1 with TRBJ1-1; weak D call: TRBD1 (6 bases). Sequencing was performed on peripheral blood, taken on day 0 of AZD1222 vaccination. CDR3 sequence: CSVGRGSGYEAFF. The CDR3 region has the DNA TGCAGCGTTGGAAGGGGGTCGGGATATGAAGCTTTCTTT.